Detailed here is one T cell receptor beta chain. Its antigen is as yet unknown. This entry is derived from a study of cytomegalovirus exposure and HLA in healthy donors. On the study more broadly: Earlier work reported 117 million unique TCR beta sequences from about 200 million T cells.

PCR used 60 Vbeta primers and 13 Jbeta primers. Sequencing used immunoSEQ multiplex PCR; TCRdb keeps in-frame clones, though not all of them. The sample consists of under 250,000 clones, 75% to 85% of them appearing once. General study points: A later analysis linked fewer than 20,000 TCR beta sequences to HLA alleles at 0.05 false discovery rate.

Per the germline V gene, CDR1 is SNHLY and CDR2 is FYNNEI. With 4 bases removed from V and 4 bases from J, the gap between germline ends came to 11 bases. CDR3 length equals 14 residues. J is TRBJ1-5 and V is TRBV2; perhaps TRBD1 as D (6 bases). Sequenced material: PBMCs. The clonotype comes from a woman in her 50s in good health and CMV-seronegative. In DNA form, the CDR3 reads TGTGCCAGCAGTGGGAACAGGGATAATCAGCCCCAGCATTTT. Translated, it gives CASSGNRDNQPQHF.